A selection of T cell receptor beta chains follows, all from one sample in a study of control samples from healthy donors and cancer patients. Only in-frame clones appear in the TCRdb table, and some are missing; sequencing was by immunoSEQ multiplex PCR. The top ten hold about 3.2% of the sample, which has over 100,000 clones, about 88% seen once. Sequenced sample: blood. The receptor source for this set is a man between 50 and 59 years old in good health. The CDR3 runs from the conserved cysteine through the conserved F or W. Fields, in order: clone size, D gene, J gene, V gene, CDR3 protein, CDR3 DNA. The D gene is left open where the match is weak. A row's size may be missing; if present it is once, few, many or a size class.

abundance: .; d_gene: .; j_gene: TRBJ2-1; v_gene: TRBV20-1; CDR3aa: CSASTGLSEQFF; CDR3nt: TGCAGCGCTAGTACGGGGTTAAGTGAGCAGTTCTTC
abundance: .; d_gene: .; j_gene: TRBJ2-7; v_gene: TRBV6-5; CDR3aa: CASKVGIRAEQYF; CDR3nt: TGTGCCAGCAAGGTTGGTATAAGGGCCGAGCAGTACTTC
abundance: .; d_gene: TRBD1; j_gene: TRBJ1-5; v_gene: TRBV4-1; CDR3aa: CASSQGTGATQPQHF; CDR3nt: TGCGCCAGCAGCCAAGGGACAGGGGCTACTCAGCCCCAGCATTTT
abundance: .; d_gene: .; j_gene: TRBJ2-5; v_gene: TRBV19; CDR3aa: CASTQGRGPQETQYF; CDR3nt: TGTGCCAGTACCCAGGGGAGGGGGCCTCAAGAGACCCAGTACTTC
abundance: few; d_gene: .; j_gene: TRBJ2-5; v_gene: TRBV11-1; CDR3aa: CASSLAQGAGETQYF; CDR3nt: TGTGCCAGCAGCTTAGCGCAGGGAGCGGGAGAGACCCAGTACTTC
abundance: .; d_gene: .; j_gene: TRBJ2-2; v_gene: TRBV3-1/TRBV3-2; CDR3aa: CASSLRRQSVVTGELFF; CDR3nt: TGTGCCAGCAGCCTCCGAAGGCAGTCGGTAGTCACCGGGGAGCTGTTTTTT
abundance: .; d_gene: .; j_gene: TRBJ2-5; v_gene: TRBV27; CDR3aa: CASSPNAGYQETQYF; CDR3nt: TGTGCCAGCAGTCCCAACGCGGGGTACCAAGAGACCCAGTACTTC
abundance: .; d_gene: .; j_gene: TRBJ2-3; v_gene: TRBV9; CDR3aa: CASSPRDGGTDTQYF; CDR3nt: TGTGCCAGCAGCCCACGGGACGGAGGCACAGATACGCAGTATTTT
abundance: .; d_gene: .; j_gene: TRBJ1-3; v_gene: TRBV4-1; CDR3aa: CASPRVHSGNTIYF; CDR3nt: TGCGCCAGCCCTAGGGTCCACTCTGGAAACACCATATATTTT
abundance: .; d_gene: .; j_gene: TRBJ1-1; v_gene: TRBV7-9; CDR3aa: CAISKQDTEAFF; CDR3nt: TGTGCCATCTCTAAGCAGGACACTGAAGCTTTCTTT
abundance: .; d_gene: TRBD1; j_gene: TRBJ1-6; v_gene: TRBV5-5; CDR3aa: CASSLGTQGARHSPLHF; CDR3nt: TGTGCCAGCAGCTTGGGGACCCAGGGGGCGCGTCACTCACCCCTCCACTTT
abundance: .; d_gene: TRBD2; j_gene: TRBJ2-5; v_gene: TRBV7-8; CDR3aa: CASSLDRPSGQETQYF; CDR3nt: TGTGCCAGCAGCTTAGATCGTCCTAGCGGGCAAGAGACCCAGTACTTC
abundance: .; d_gene: .; j_gene: TRBJ1-5; v_gene: TRBV3-1/TRBV3-2; CDR3aa: CASSPYSAQPQHF; CDR3nt: TGTGCCAGCAGCCCCTATAGTGCCCAGCCCCAGCATTTT